This TCR beta chain was sequenced for a study of shared clonotypes between healthy human individuals. Notes on the study in general: Naive subsets usually exceeded memory subsets in estimated richness.

Note on this clone: Its cognate antigen is unknown.

The CDR3 runs to 13 residues. Trimming cost V 6 bases and J 10 bases, with 15 bases left between them. Looked up from germline, CDR1 is MNHEY and CDR2 is SVGAGI. Some clones are missing from TCRdb's copy, which holds only in-frame ones; the method was immunoSEQ multiplex PCR. The table lists fewer than 2.5 million clones, approximately 93% of them singletons. The genes are TRBV6-5 and TRBJ1-4; D is perhaps TRBD1 (5 bases). This sequence originates from a young man in good health. Some clones in this sample may be carry-over from other donors' samples. Material for sequencing was naive CD4+ T cells from PBMCs. The sample's subset: CD45RA+ positively selected. DNA of the CDR3: TGTGCCAGCAGCCTCGGGACGGGCGGAAAACTGTTTTTT. This translates into CASSLGTGGKLFF.